A single sample gave rise to the 24 T cell receptor beta chains below, sequenced in a study of cytomegalovirus exposure and HLA in healthy donors. Primers for the PCR totalled 60 Vbeta and 13 Jbeta. The assay was immunoSEQ multiplex PCR, and TCRdb's table has in-frame clones only and misses some. This table holds about 140,000 clones, roughly three quarters found once. The sample taken for sequencing was PBMCs. These receptors all stem from a male donor in good health and CMV-seronegative.

The chain uses TRBV27 and TRBJ2-7; 7 positions match TRBD1. The J segment lost 4 bases and the V segment lost 6 bases, leaving 9 bases of the junction unmatched. Germline V gene sequence: CDR1 MNHEY, CDR2 SMNVEV (reference sequence). The CDR3 extends over 14 amino acids. The CDR3 reads CASSRATGWYEQYF. CDR3 nucleotide sequence: TGTGCCAGCAGCCGAGCGACAGGGTGGTACGAGCAGTACTTC.

This rearrangement joins TRBV28 to TRBJ1-2; D remains unclear. Germline V CDR1 and CDR2: MDHEN, SYDVKM. This CDR3 spans 11 amino acids. The ends were cut back, 9 bases at V and 2 bases at J, with 7 bases in the middle. The DNA for the CDR3 is TGTGCCAGTCAGGCGAACTATGGCTACACCTTC. It translates to CASQANYGYTF.

To note about this clone: This sample also contains other DNA sequences that code for the same CDR3. The chain employs TRBV5-1 and TRBJ2-5; 10 bases fit TRBD2. This CDR3 spans 15 amino acids. V lost 0 bases to trimming and J lost 4 bases; unmatched junction nucleotides: 3. The germline V gene has CDR1 SGHRS and CDR2 YFSETQ. This CDR3 is CASSLVGTSAETQYF. The CDR3 region has the DNA TGCGCCAGCAGCTTGGTGGGGACTAGCGCAGAGACCCAGTACTTC.

The chain employs TRBV7-9 and TRBJ1-1; 8 bases are a match to TRBD1. With 5 bases clipped from V and 0 bases from J, the junction kept 17 bases outside the gene matches. CDR3 length: 19 amino acids. The germline V gene has CDR1 SEHNR and CDR2 FQNEAQ (reference sequence). Here the CDR3 reads CASSPRLPAGQAMNTEAFF. CDR3 nucleotides: TGTGCCAGCAGCCCAAGACTCCCTGCGGGACAGGCAATGAACACTGAAGCTTTCTTT.

The genes are TRBV27 and TRBJ1-5; 7 positions agree with TRBD1. The CDR3 sequence is 14 residues long. Germline trimming cut 3 bases from V and 5 bases from J; bases unmatched to any gene: 4. Germline values: CDR1 MNHEY, CDR2 SMNVEV (reference sequence). In DNA form, the CDR3 reads TGTGCCAGCAGTTTGAGACAGGGTTATCAGCCCCAGCATTTT. This encodes CASSLRQGYQPQHF.

The rearrangement joins TRBV27 to TRBJ2-2, with D perhaps TRBD1 (6 bases). V was cut by 8 bases and J by 1 base, with 14 bases left in between. CDR3 length: 15 residues. Germline assignment: CDR1 MNHEY and CDR2 SMNVEV (reference sequence). CDR3 amino acids: CASSSDRMNTGELFF. The CDR3 nucleotides are TGTGCCAGCTCTTCGGACAGAATGAACACCGGGGAGCTGTTTTTT.

This chain connects TRBV10-3 to TRBJ2-1; 9 nucleotides match TRBD2. The germline CDR1 and CDR2 sequences are ENHRY and SYGVKD. The CDR3 spans 16 residues. Losses at the gene ends were 3 bases for V and 3 bases for J; bases not matched to a gene: 6. The CDR3 nucleotides are TGTGCCATCAGTGATCTAGCGGGGACGGTCTACAATGAGCAGTTCTTC. Translation gives CAISDLAGTVYNEQFF.

The chain is built from TRBV7-6 and TRBJ1-3, with 7 bases matching TRBD1. This CDR3 has 17 residues. V lost 5 bases, J lost 2 bases, and 12 bases stayed unmatched. Looked up from germline, CDR1 is SGHVS and CDR2 is FNYEAQ. The CDR3 spells CASSPRQGLQAGNTIYF. CDR3 sequence (DNA): TGTGCCAGCAGCCCCCGACAGGGCCTCCAAGCTGGAAACACCATATATTTT.

The chain links TRBV19 to TRBJ2-2; D remains ambiguous. Deletions cut 3 bases from V and 3 bases from J, with 8 bases between. Germline V gene lookup returns CDR1 LNHDA and CDR2 SQIVND (reference sequence). The CDR3 has 14 residues. CDR3 sequence (DNA): TGTGCCAGTAGTATCATAGTGGACACCGGGGAGCTGTTTTTT. Translation gives CASSIIVDTGELFF.

The chain recombines TRBV29-1 with TRBJ1-2, with 7 bases matching TRBD1. Germline lookup yields CDR1 SQVTM and CDR2 ANQGSEA. There are 14 residues in the CDR3. V shed 4 bases and J 5 bases; nucleotides not matched to a gene: 10. The DNA for the CDR3 is TGCAGCGTTGGGATCTTGACAGGGAATTATGGCTACACCTTC. Translating it yields CSVGILTGNYGYTF.

This clone was picked up one time. The DNA of the CDR3 is TGCGCCAGCAGCTTGGAGGGACAGGGGGTTTATGAGCAGTTCTTC. It specifies CASSLEGQGVYEQFF. The chain couples TRBV5-1 to TRBJ2-1; 11 nucleotides agree with TRBD1. The CDR3 consists of 15 residues. Per germline, CDR1 SGHRS and CDR2 YFSETQ. J lost 8 bases, V lost 0 bases, and 4 bases had no gene match. Full variable domain (outside the CDR3, taken from reference TRBV5-1 and TRBJ2-1): KAGVTQTPRYLIKTRGQQVTLSCSPISGHRSVSWYQQTPGQGLQFLFEYFSETQRNKGNFPGRFSGRQFSNSRSEMNVSTLELGDSALYLCASSLEGQGVYEQFFGPGTRLTVL.

The chain recombines TRBV27 with TRBJ2-2, with TRBD1 matching over 8 bases. Trimming at V came to 6 bases and at J to 8 bases, leaving 14 bases not matched to a gene. This CDR3 comprises 16 residues. In germline, CDR1 is MNHEY, CDR2 SMNVEV (reference sequence). The DNA for the CDR3 is TGTGCCAGCAGAAAAGACCTTCAGGGGGCAGCGGGGGAGCTGTTTTTT. It specifies CASRKDLQGAAGELFF.

This sequence joins TRBV9 and TRBJ1-2; D remains unclear. Trimming took off 1 base at V and 2 bases at J, with 18 bases between the two ends. Germline-derived CDR1 and CDR2 are SGDLS and YYNGEE. This CDR3 has 17 amino acids. The CDR3 nucleotides are TGTGCCAGCAGCGTAAAGGTTGTCGAGGACTCAAACTATGGCTACACCTTC. Encoded protein: CASSVKVVEDSNYGYTF.

This chain's CDR3 is CASSKRGTMPFEQFF. As DNA, the CDR3 is TGTGCCAGCAGCAAAAGGGGGACTATGCCATTTGAGCAGTTCTTC. The chain is built from TRBV7-9 and TRBJ2-1, with TRBD2 as a possible D gene (7 bases). CDR1 SEHNR and CDR2 FQNEAQ come from the germline V gene (reference sequence). The germline V and J ends were trimmed by 5 bases and 9 bases, with 20 bases remaining between them. The length of the CDR3 is 15 residues.

The V gene is TRBV4-1, the J gene TRBJ1-2; no clear D. This CDR3 contains 14 residues. The V end was cut by 0 bases, the J end by 2 bases, with 7 bases between. Germline V gives CDR1 MGHRA, CDR2 YSYEKL. CDR3 in amino acids: CASSQEGSNYGYTF. CDR3 DNA sequence: TGCGCCAGCAGCCAAGAGGGCAGCAACTATGGCTACACCTTC.

The chain joins TRBV27 to TRBJ1-2; 7 nucleotides match TRBD1. The V segment lost 6 bases and the J segment 8 bases; nucleotides outside the gene matches: 21. The CDR3 has 17 amino acids. CDR1 and CDR2 from the germline V gene are MNHEY and SMNVEV (reference sequence). For the CDR3, the DNA is TGTGCCAGCAGCTATAAATTCCCGGGACAGACCTCCGGGGGCTACACCTTC. Its translation is CASSYKFPGQTSGGYTF.

The chain employs TRBV15 and TRBJ2-7, with 7 nucleotides matching TRBD1. CDR1 is LNHNV, CDR2 YYDKDF, per germline (reference sequence). Trimming cost V 5 bases and J 5 bases; bases outside gene matches: 12. CDR3 length equals 15 residues. CDR3 DNA sequence: TGTGCCACCAGCGGACCGGGACAGCGCCGCGACGAGCAGTACTTC. Translating it yields CATSGPGQRRDEQYF.

The chain uses TRBV7-3 and TRBJ2-1; D unclear. Germline values: CDR1 SGHTA, CDR2 FQGTGA. The CDR3 is made up of 13 amino acids. Trimming removed 2 bases from V and 6 bases from J, with 8 bases in between. This CDR3 is CASSLLASNEQFF. The CDR3 DNA reads as TGTGCCAGCAGCTTACTGGCTAGCAATGAGCAGTTCTTC.

The sample holds a few counts of this clone. J is TRBJ2-3 and V is TRBV4-1; the D gene is possibly TRBD1 (5 bases). The CDR3 runs to 13 residues. Trimming took 5 bases from V and 4 from J, leaving 10 bases between them. The germline CDR1 and CDR2 sequences are MGHRA and YSYEKL. For the CDR3, the DNA is TGCGCCAGCAGCGACAGACTCGCAGATACGCAGTATTTT. It codes for CASSDRLADTQYF.

This clone showed up just a few times. The chain has TRBV19 and TRBJ2-3, with 8 bases aligning to TRBD2. Germline V gene sequence: CDR1 LNHDA, CDR2 SQIVND (reference sequence). Germline trimming cut 6 bases from V and 2 bases from J; bases unmatched to any gene: 10. CDR3 length: 16 residues. The CDR3 protein is CASSFTPAGDTDTQYF. The CDR3 DNA reads as TGTGCCAGTAGCTTTACCCCAGCGGGGGACACAGATACGCAGTATTTT. Drawing the rest from reference TRBV19 and TRBJ2-3, the complete variable domain is DGGITQSPKYLFRKEGQNVTLSCEQNLNHDAMYWYRQDPGQGLRLIYYSQIVNDFQKGDIAEGYSVSREKKESFPLTVTSAQKNPTAFYLCASSFTPAGDTDTQYFGPGTRLTVL.

The V gene is TRBV10-3, the J gene TRBJ2-3, with 9 positions matching TRBD1. The germline gives CDR1 ENHRY, CDR2 SYGVKD. The V segment lost 5 bases and the J segment 6 bases; nucleotides outside the gene matches: 6. CDR3 length: 14 amino acids. The CDR3 spells CAISKTGGGDTQYF. CDR3 coding DNA: TGTGCCATCAGTAAGACAGGGGGAGGGGATACGCAGTATTTT.

The chain couples TRBV7-3 to TRBJ2-3, with TRBD1 identical over 7 bases. V shed 5 bases, J shed 4 bases, and the junction held 9 bases outside the gene matches. This CDR3 is 15 amino acids long. CDR1 is SGHTA and CDR2 is FQGTGA in the germline V gene. In nucleotides, the CDR3 is TGTGCCAGCAGCCCCCGACAGGGCCCAGCAGATACGCAGTATTTT. Amino acids: CASSPRQGPADTQYF.

This CDR3 reads CASRRTDLNQPQHF. The CDR3 region has the DNA TGTGCCAGCAGGAGGACAGACCTTAATCAGCCCCAGCATTTT. The chain recombines TRBV6-1 with TRBJ1-5, with D tentatively TRBD1 (6 bases). This CDR3 contains 14 residues. Germline lookup yields CDR1 MNHNS and CDR2 SASEGT. The V end lost 6 bases, the J end lost 4 bases, and 13 bases lay between the germline ends.

Notes on this clone: One junction end disagrees with the germline gene, perhaps due to a read error. CDR3 DNA sequence: TGTGCCGGCAGCTCGCCGGGAGGGCCCTACAATGAGCAGTTCTTC. Translation gives CAGSSPGGPYNEQFF. V usage is TRBV7-9 and J usage is TRBJ2-1; 8 nucleotides align to TRBD2. Germline V gene sequence: CDR1 SEHNR, CDR2 FQNEAQ (reference sequence). This CDR3 region has 15 residues.